This T cell receptor beta chain was sequenced in a study of blood T cells in healthy people across ages. Study outcomes and limitations: From one million sequenced T cells, diversity estimates were lower bounds.

The CDR3 extends over 17 amino acids. The V and J ends lost 4 bases and 3 bases respectively, with 23 bases between them. Looked up from germline, CDR1 is SGDLS and CDR2 is YYNGEE. This clonotype was seen only once. Antigen unknown. A second PCR, run for about 6 to 11 cycles, used a sample-barcoded 5' primer plus a J-beta primer mix. TCRdb called the 5' RACE reads again in MiXCR, with one record for every CDR3 protein. The sample holds 1,500,000 or so distinct CDR3 sequences, 59% seen once. The sequence derives from a young man in good health. V and J are TRBV9 and TRBJ2-7; TRBD1 might be the D (6 bases). Sequencing was done on a sample of blood. CDR3 loop: CASSKTGTDWVNYEQYF. CDR3 bases: TGTGCCAGCAGCAAAACAGGGACGGACTGGGTGAACTACGAGCAGTACTTC.